These 5 T cell receptor beta chains share one sample of origin, sequenced in a study of T cells in Graves' hyperthyroidism and ophthalmopathy. TCR beta CDR3 regions were amplified from RNA. HTBI primers were employed in a first-round RT-PCR of the TCR CDR3. TCRdb redid the calling of the multiplex PCR reads with MiXCR, one entry per CDR3 protein. The data show roughly 570,000 distinct CDR3 sequences, around 46% seen once. Source material: peripheral blood or thyroid tissue (not recorded which). Source of these receptors: an adult woman with Graves' disease, either hyperthyroidism or ophthalmopathy (not recorded which).

The J gene is TRBJ2-7, the V gene TRBV29-1; D might be TRBD1 or TRBD2, each matching 5 bases. The CDR3 is made up of 13 amino acids. Per germline, CDR1 SQVTM and CDR2 ANQGSEA. V lost 8 bases and J lost 7, with 21 bases in between. The CDR3 loop reads CSNGDRGYGEQYF. In nucleotides, the CDR3 is TGCAGCAACGGGGACCGAGGTTACGGGGAGCAGTACTTC.

There are many counts of this clonotype. J is TRBJ2-7 and V is TRBV6-5; the match to TRBD1 covers 7 bases. Germline CDR1 is MNHEY and CDR2 is SVGAGI. The CDR3 extends over 14 amino acids. The junction had 10 bases not matched to a gene; V was cut back by 5 bases and J by 6 bases. Here the CDR3 DNA reads TGTGCCAGCAGTCACCCCGGGACAGCGGCCGAGCAGTACTTC. Translating it yields CASSHPGTAAEQYF.

Ten or more counts support this clonotype. This chain joins TRBV19 and TRBJ2-5, with D possibly being TRBD1 (5 bases). The CDR3 length is 12 residues. Trimming removed 10 bases from V and 2 bases from J, with 11 bases in between. Germline assignment: CDR1 LNHDA and CDR2 SQIVND (reference sequence). This CDR3 is CATRGPQETQYF. The CDR3 bases are TGTGCCACTAGGGGCCCTCAAGAGACCCAGTACTTC.

The chain combines TRBV10-3 with TRBJ2-7; possible D gene TRBD1, 5 bases. V gave up 6 bases and J gave up 5 bases, with 17 bases separating them. CDR1 and CDR2 (germline): ENHRY, SYGVKD. There are 14 residues in the CDR3. CDR3 sequence (DNA): TGTGCCATCAGCGGGCAAGGGGTCCGGGACGAGCAGTACTTC. The encoded protein is CAISGQGVRDEQYF.

The V gene is TRBV25-1, the J gene TRBJ1-1; D not resolved. The V gene lost 6 bases and the J gene lost 3 bases, with 14 bases spanning the gap. Germline-derived CDR1 and CDR2 are MGHDK and SYGVNS. CDR3 length: 14 amino acids. The CDR3 here is CASSWAGEYTEAFF. DNA of the CDR3: TGTGCCAGCAGCTGGGCTGGGGAGTACACTGAAGCTTTCTTT. Combining the CDR3 with reference TRBV25-1 and TRBJ1-1 gives the whole variable domain EADIYQTPRYLVIGTGKKITLECSQTMGHDKMYWYQQDPGMELHLIHYSYGVNSTEKGDLSSESTVSRIRTEHFPLTLESARPSHTSQYLCASSWAGEYTEAFFGQGTRLTVV.